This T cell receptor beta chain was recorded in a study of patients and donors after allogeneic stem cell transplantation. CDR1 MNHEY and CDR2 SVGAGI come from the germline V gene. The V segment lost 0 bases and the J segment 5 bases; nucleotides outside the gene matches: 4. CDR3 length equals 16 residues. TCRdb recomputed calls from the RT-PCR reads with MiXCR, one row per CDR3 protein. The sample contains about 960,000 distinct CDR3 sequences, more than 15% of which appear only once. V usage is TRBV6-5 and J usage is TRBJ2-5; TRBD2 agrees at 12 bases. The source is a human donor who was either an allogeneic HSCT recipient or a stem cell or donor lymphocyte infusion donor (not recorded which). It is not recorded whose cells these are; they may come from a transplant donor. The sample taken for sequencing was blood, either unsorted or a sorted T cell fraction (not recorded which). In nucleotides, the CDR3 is TGTGCCAGCAGTTACTCGGCTAGCGGGGGGGTGGAGACCCAGTACTTC. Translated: CASSYSASGGVETQYF.